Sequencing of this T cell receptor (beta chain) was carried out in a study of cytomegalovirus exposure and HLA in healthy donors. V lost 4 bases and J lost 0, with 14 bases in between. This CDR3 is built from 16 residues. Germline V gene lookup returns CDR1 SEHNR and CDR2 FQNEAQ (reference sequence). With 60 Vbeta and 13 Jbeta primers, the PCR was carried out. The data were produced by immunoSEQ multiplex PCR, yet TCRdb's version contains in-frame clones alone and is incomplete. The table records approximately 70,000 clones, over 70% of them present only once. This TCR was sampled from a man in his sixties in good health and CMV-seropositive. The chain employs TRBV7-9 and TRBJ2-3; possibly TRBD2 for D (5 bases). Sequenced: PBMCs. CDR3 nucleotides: TGTGCCAGCAGCTCAACCAGCGGTCCTAGCACAGATACGCAGTATTTT. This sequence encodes CASSSTSGPSTDTQYF.